This T cell receptor (beta chain) was sequenced for a study of blood T cell repertoires in COVID-19. Study in general: From the United States, Italy and Spain came samples of acute and convalescent COVID-19.

The method was immunoSEQ multiplex PCR; TCRdb's version includes in-frame clones alone and lacks a portion of them. The data show under 150,000 clones, about four fifths seen once. V lost 3 bases, J lost 6 bases, and 3 bases stayed unmatched. In germline, CDR1 is SEHNR, CDR2 FQNEAQ (reference sequence). The CDR3 has 15 residues. The material sequenced was peripheral blood. V is TRBV7-9 and J is TRBJ2-1; TRBD2 matches at 12 bases. The clonotype comes from a man in his forties with active or convalescent COVID-19. CDR3 region: CASSLALAGGNEQFF. CDR3 coding DNA: TGTGCCAGCAGCTTGGCACTAGCGGGGGGCAATGAGCAGTTCTTC.